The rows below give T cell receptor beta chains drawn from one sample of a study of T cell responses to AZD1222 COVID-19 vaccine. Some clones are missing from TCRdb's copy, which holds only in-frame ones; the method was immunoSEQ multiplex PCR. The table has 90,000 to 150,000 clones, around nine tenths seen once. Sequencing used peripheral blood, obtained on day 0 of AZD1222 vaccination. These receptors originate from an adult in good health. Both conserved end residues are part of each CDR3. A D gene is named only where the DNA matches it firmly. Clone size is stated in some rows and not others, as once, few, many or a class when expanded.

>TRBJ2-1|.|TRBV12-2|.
CASRPGQGGINEQFF
TGTGCAAGTCGCCCGGGACAGGGAGGAATCAATGAGCAGTTCTTC
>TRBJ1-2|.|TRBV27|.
CASRRRDAANYGYTF
TGTGCCAGCAGGCGCCGGGACGCTGCAAACTATGGCTACACCTTC
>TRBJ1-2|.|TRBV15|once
CATHAQGPINYGYTF
TGTGCCACTCACGCACAGGGCCCGATTAACTATGGCTACACCTTC
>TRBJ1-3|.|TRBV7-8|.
CASSRGTVMSGNTIYF
TGTGCCAGCAGCCGAGGGACCGTGATGTCTGGAAACACCATATATTTT
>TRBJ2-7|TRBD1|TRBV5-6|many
CASSASGTGGFRQYF
TGTGCCAGCAGCGCGTCCGGGACAGGGGGGTTCAGGCAGTACTTC
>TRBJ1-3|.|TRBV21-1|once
CASSKETGGAGNTIYF
TGTGCCAGCAGCAAAGAGACAGGGGGTGCTGGAAACACCATATATTTT
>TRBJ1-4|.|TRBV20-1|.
CSASGGFGEKLFF
TGCAGTGCTAGTGGGGGGTTCGGTGAAAAACTGTTTTTT
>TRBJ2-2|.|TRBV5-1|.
CASSFRGNTGELFF
TGCGCCAGCAGCTTTAGGGGAAATACCGGGGAGCTGTTTTTT
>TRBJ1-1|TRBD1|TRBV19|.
CASSKDRITEAFF
TGTGCCAGTAGCAAGGACAGGATCACTGAAGCTTTCTTT
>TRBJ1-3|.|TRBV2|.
CASTLLWAGNPLTSGNTIYF
TGTGCCAGCACCTTACTATGGGCAGGGAATCCTTTAACCTCTGGAAACACCATATATTTT
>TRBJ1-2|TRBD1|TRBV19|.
CASNRDRGYGYTF
TGTGCCAGTAACCGGGACAGGGGCTATGGCTACACCTTC
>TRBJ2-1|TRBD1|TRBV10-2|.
CASGQGFNEQFF
TGCGCCAGCGGACAGGGGTTCAATGAGCAGTTCTTC
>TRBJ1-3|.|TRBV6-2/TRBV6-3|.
CASSYSGSGNTIYF
TGTGCCAGCAGTTACTCAGGTTCTGGAAACACCATATATTTT
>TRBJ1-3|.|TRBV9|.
CASSAWTTGNTIYF
TGTGCCAGCAGCGCATGGACAACTGGAAACACCATATATTTT
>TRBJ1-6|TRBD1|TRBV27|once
CARRTGGNWDNSPLHF
TGTGCCAGGCGGACAGGGGGCAACTGGGATAATTCACCCCTCCACTTT
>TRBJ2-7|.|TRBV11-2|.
CASSPGLGSYEQYF
TGTGCCAGCAGCCCCGGTCTAGGCTCCTACGAGCAGTACTTC
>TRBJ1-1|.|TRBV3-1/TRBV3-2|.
CASSQDRKRLNTEAFF
TGTGCCAGCAGCCAAGATCGAAAACGGCTGAACACTGAAGCTTTCTTT
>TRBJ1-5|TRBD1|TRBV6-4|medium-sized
CASSDSTGGNQPQHF
TGTGCCAGCAGTGACTCGACAGGGGGAAATCAGCCCCAGCATTTT
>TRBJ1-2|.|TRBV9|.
CASSVGYYGYTF
TGTGCCAGCAGCGTAGGGTACTATGGCTACACCTTC
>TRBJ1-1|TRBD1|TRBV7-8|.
CASSRWDSLSTEAFF
TGTGCCAGCAGCCGCTGGGACAGCCTGAGCACTGAAGCTTTCTTT
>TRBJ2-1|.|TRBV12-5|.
CASGLTTSYNEQFF
TGTGCTAGTGGTTTGACAACCTCCTACAATGAGCAGTTCTTC
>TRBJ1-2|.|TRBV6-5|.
CASRATRGYGYTF
TGTGCCAGCAGAGCGACAAGGGGCTATGGCTACACCTTC
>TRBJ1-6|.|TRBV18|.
CASSSRDPLGNSPLHF
TGTGCCAGCTCCTCCAGGGATCCGCTCGGTAATTCACCCCTCCACTTT
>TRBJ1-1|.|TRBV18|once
CASTPPTGRKGMNTEAFF
TGTGCCAGCACCCCCCCAACAGGGAGGAAAGGGATGAACACTGAAGCTTTCTTT
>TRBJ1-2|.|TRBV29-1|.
CSVESVYYTF
TGCAGCGTTGAATCTGTTTACTACACCTTC